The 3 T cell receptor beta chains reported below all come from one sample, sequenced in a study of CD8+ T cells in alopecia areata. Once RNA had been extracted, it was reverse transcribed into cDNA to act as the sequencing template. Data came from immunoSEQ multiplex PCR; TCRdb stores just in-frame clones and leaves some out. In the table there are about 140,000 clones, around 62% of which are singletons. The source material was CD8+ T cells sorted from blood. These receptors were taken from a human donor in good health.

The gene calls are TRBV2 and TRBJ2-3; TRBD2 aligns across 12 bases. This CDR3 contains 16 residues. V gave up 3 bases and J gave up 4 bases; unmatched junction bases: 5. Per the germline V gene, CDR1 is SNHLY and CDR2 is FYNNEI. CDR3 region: CASSDLAGGPADTQYF. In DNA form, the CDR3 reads TGTGCCAGCAGTGATCTAGCGGGAGGGCCCGCAGATACGCAGTATTTT.

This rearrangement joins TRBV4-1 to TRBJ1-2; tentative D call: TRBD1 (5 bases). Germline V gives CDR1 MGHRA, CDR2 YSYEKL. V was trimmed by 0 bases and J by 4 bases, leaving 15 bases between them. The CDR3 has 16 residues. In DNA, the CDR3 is TGCGCCAGCAGCCAAGATCTGGGGCTGCGGAGCTATGGCTACACCTTC. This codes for CASSQDLGLRSYGYTF.

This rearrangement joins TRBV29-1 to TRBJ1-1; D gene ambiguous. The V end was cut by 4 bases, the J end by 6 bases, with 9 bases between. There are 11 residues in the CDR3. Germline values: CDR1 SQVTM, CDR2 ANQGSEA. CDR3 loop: CSVVGVPEAFF. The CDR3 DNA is TGCAGCGTTGTAGGCGTGCCTGAAGCTTTCTTT.